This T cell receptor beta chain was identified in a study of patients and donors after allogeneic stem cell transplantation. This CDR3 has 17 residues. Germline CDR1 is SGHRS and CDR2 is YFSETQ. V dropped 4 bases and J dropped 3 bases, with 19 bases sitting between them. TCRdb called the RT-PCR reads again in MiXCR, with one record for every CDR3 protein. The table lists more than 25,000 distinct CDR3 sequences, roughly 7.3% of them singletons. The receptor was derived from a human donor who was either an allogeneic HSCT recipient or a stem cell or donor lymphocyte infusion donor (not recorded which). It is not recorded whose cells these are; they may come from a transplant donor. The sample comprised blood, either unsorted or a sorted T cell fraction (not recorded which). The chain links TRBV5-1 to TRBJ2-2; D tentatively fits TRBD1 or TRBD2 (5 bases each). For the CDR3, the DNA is TGCGCCAGCAGCACAGGACTGAGAAAGACTGACACCGGGGAGCTGTTTTTT. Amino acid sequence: CASSTGLRKTDTGELFF.